This TCR beta chain appears in the sequencing data of a study of T cell repertoires in ileal Crohn's disease. Here immunoSEQ multiplex PCR was the method, and the copy in TCRdb shows in-frame clones only, minus some. Seen here are approximately 15,000 clones, around 80% observed once, and the top ten hold approximately 4.5%. This CDR3 contains 16 residues. J was trimmed by 3 bases and V by 3 bases; bases with no gene match: 6. Germline V gene data show CDR1 as SGDLS and CDR2 as YYNGEE. The sample's time point: neoterminal ileum biopsy at postoperative endoscopy, about 6 months after surgery. Sequencing used ileal tissue. The chain employs TRBV9 and TRBJ2-2; 9 bases are shared with TRBD2. The TCR originated in an adult with Crohn's disease. CDR3 coding DNA: TGTGCCAGCAGCGCTTCTCTAGCGGGGTACACCGGGGAGCTGTTTTTT. Protein: CASSASLAGYTGELFF.